These T cell receptor beta chains were read from a single sample in a study of blood T cell repertoires in COVID-19. Assay used: immunoSEQ multiplex PCR; TCRdb lists only in-frame clones, some missing. The table has 410,000 or so clones, approximately 90% seen once. Material for sequencing was peripheral blood. Every receptor here comes from a woman between 40 and 50 years old with COVID-19, enrolled during active disease. Each CDR3 is given with its conserved first and last residue. A D gene is named only where the DNA matches it firmly. Size values are once, few and many counts, or a class for expanded clones, and some rows have none.

j_call clone_size v_call d_call cdr3_nt cdr3_aa
TRBJ2-1 - TRBV29-1 TRBD2 TGCAGCGTTGTCCTAGCGGGAGACAATGAGCAGTTCTTC CSVVLAGDNEQFF
TRBJ1-1 - TRBV19 - TGTGCCAGTAGTTTGGACAGAAAAGGGAACACTGAAGCTTTCTTT CASSLDRKGNTEAFF
TRBJ2-1 once TRBV30 TRBD2 TGTGCCTGGAGACAAAGTCAGCGGGGGGCTCACTACAATGAGCAGTTCTTC CAWRQSQRGAHYNEQFF
TRBJ1-6 - TRBV7-3 - TGTGCCAGCAGCTCGTCTTCGGACAGAGGGACTTCACCCCTCCACTTT CASSSSSDRGTSPLHF
TRBJ2-1 - TRBV9 - TGTGCCAGCGCCGCCCGGGAAGGGACCTACAATGAGCAGTTCTTC CASAAREGTYNEQFF
TRBJ1-2 - TRBV7-2 TRBD1 TGTGCCAGCAGCTTAGTTTCAGGGGGGAGCTATGGCTACACCTTC CASSLVSGGSYGYTF
TRBJ1-2 - TRBV5-1 TRBD1 TGCGCCAGCAGCTTAACAGGGGTACTTGTCGGCTACACCTTC CASSLTGVLVGYTF
TRBJ1-2 - TRBV28 - TGTGCCAGCAGTATACAGGGCCCCTATGGCTACACCTTC CASSIQGPYGYTF
TRBJ2-2 - TRBV6-4 - TGTGCCTGTAGCGATTCGAACACCGGGGAGCTGTTTTTT CACSDSNTGELFF
TRBJ1-2 - TRBV28 - TGTGCCAGCAGTAGTTATACGGGGAGCTATGGCTACACCTTC CASSSYTGSYGYTF
TRBJ1-5 - TRBV5-5 TRBD1 TGTGCCAGCAGCTCATGGACAGGGGGCAATCAGCCCCAGCATTTT CASSSWTGGNQPQHF
TRBJ2-3 - TRBV7-9 - TGTGCCAGCAGCTTAGAAAGACTAGTTGGTACGCAGTATTTT CASSLERLVGTQYF
TRBJ2-1 - TRBV9 - TGTGCCAGCAGCGTAGCTCGAACAGGGTTTAATGAGCAGTTCTTC CASSVARTGFNEQFF
TRBJ2-1 - TRBV3-1/TRBV3-2 - TGTGCCAGCAGCCAAGTAGGGCAGGGCAATGAGCAGTTCTTC CASSQVGQGNEQFF
TRBJ1-5 few TRBV28 - TGTGCCAGCGCAGAGGACAATCAGCCCCAGCATTTT CASAEDNQPQHF
TRBJ2-3 - TRBV29-1 TRBD2 TGCAGCGTTGAATGGGGGGGAGGCACAGATACGCAGTATTTT CSVEWGGGTDTQYF
TRBJ2-5 - TRBV19 TRBD2 TGTGCCAGTAGTATAGGAGCGGGGGGGCCCGGAGAGACCCAGTACTTC CASSIGAGGPGETQYF
TRBJ2-1 - TRBV27 TRBD2 TGTGCCAGCAGTTTACTGCACCTAGCGGGAGGCCTCGTTGAGCAGTTCTTC CASSLLHLAGGLVEQFF
TRBJ1-1 - TRBV5-1 - TGCGCCAGCAGCTTGGCCTCTTCAGGTGCTGAAGCTTTCTTT CASSLASSGAEAFF
TRBJ2-5 few TRBV24-1 - TGTGCCACCAGTGATTTGCACTTGGAGGGGCAAGAGACCCAGTACTTC CATSDLHLEGQETQYF
TRBJ2-1 - TRBV29-1 TRBD2 TGCAGCGTTGAAGGTATGCTAGCGGGGAATGAGCAGTTCTTC CSVEGMLAGNEQFF
TRBJ1-4 few TRBV14 - TGTGCCAGCAGCCAAGTTAGAGGGTTGAAACTGTTTTTT CASSQVRGLKLFF
TRBJ2-3 - TRBV5-1 - TGCGCCAGCAGCTTGGGGCGCACAGATACGCAGTATTTT CASSLGRTDTQYF
TRBJ1-2 - TRBV10-2 - TGCGCCAGCAGCTACTTAGATGGCTACACCTTC CASSYLDGYTF
TRBJ2-7 - TRBV7-2 - TGTGCCAGCAGCTTAGCGGGGGCACTCGACGAGCAGTACTTC CASSLAGALDEQYF
TRBJ1-1 - TRBV20-1 - TGCAGTGCTAGCACAGGGACAGCTTTCTTT CSASTGTAFF
TRBJ2-2 - TRBV9 TRBD2 TGTGCCAGCAGCGTAGGGCTAGCGGGAGCGTACACCGGGGAGCTGTTTTTT CASSVGLAGAYTGELFF
TRBJ1-2 - TRBV5-4 - TGTGCCAGCAGCTTGGGTGGGGACACCTTGCCTAACTATGGCTACACCTTC CASSLGGDTLPNYGYTF
TRBJ2-7 - TRBV5-8 - TGTGCCAGCAGCTTGTCCGGGGCCTACGAGCAGTACTTC CASSLSGAYEQYF
TRBJ1-1 - TRBV30 TRBD1 TGTGCCTGGAGCCGGGACAGTAACACTGAAGCTTTCTTT CAWSRDSNTEAFF
TRBJ2-3 few TRBV11-2 - TGTGCCAGCAGCCTTCTATACGGCACAGATACGCAGTATTTT CASSLLYGTDTQYF
TRBJ1-2 few TRBV4-3 - TGCGCCAGCAGCCAAGACCCAGGTGTTGTTGGCTACACCTTC CASSQDPGVVGYTF
TRBJ2-7 - TRBV18 - TGTGCCAGCTCACCTTCTCAGGGCTTCGAGCAGTACTTC CASSPSQGFEQYF